Included here is one T cell receptor (beta chain) sequence, with context. These data belong to a study of PD-L1 blockade in urothelial cancer. Study context: It was at 3 weeks (second dose) and 6 weeks after treatment start that blood was analyzed. When blood samples were assessed, the median T cell count was around 140,000.

Specified time point: peripheral blood 6 weeks after treatment start. Sequencing used immunoSEQ multiplex PCR; TCRdb keeps in-frame clones, though not all of them. The data show more than 60,000 clones, around nine tenths seen once. Germline V gene lookup returns CDR1 SGHTA and CDR2 FQGTGA. The CDR3 runs to 16 residues. With 5 bases removed from V and 1 base from J, the gap between germline ends came to 12 bases. This chain links TRBV7-3 with TRBJ2-6; D is perhaps TRBD1 (6 bases). The clonotype was recovered from a man aged 55 to 70 with urothelial cancer. Material: PBMCs, obtained around atezolizumab (anti-PD-L1) treatment. In DNA form, the CDR3 reads TGTGCCAGCAGCCTAGACGGGACATCTGGGGCCAACGTCCTGACTTTC. It codes for CASSLDGTSGANVLTF. The full variable domain, in which reference TRBV7-3 and TRBJ2-6 provide the parts outside the CDR3, is GAGVSQTPSNKVTEKGKYVELRCDPISGHTALYWYRQSLGQGPEFLIYFQGTGAADDSGLPNDRFFAVRPEGSVSTLKIQRTERGDSAVYLCASSLDGTSGANVLTFGAGSRLTVL.